The next 23 T cell receptor beta chains were all read from a single sample in a study of shared clonotypes between healthy human individuals. Positive CCR7 selection of CD45RO-negative cells yielded the naive CD8 cells, and terminally differentiated effector memory CD45RA+ cells were excluded. Some clones are missing from TCRdb's copy, which holds only in-frame ones; the method was immunoSEQ multiplex PCR. Of about 2.1 million clones listed, just under 95% are singletons. Sequenced input: naive CD8+ T cells from PBMCs. The receptors come from a man aged 18 to 29 in good health. Some clones in this sample may be carry-over from other donors' samples.

The CDR3 DNA sequence: TGTGCCAGCAGTTTCCCTCAGGGGTCACAAGAGACCCAGTACTTC. Translation gives CASSFPQGSQETQYF. The rearrangement joins TRBV28 to TRBJ2-5; tentative D call: TRBD1 (6 bases). Looked up from germline, CDR1 is MDHEN and CDR2 is SYDVKM. This CDR3 region has 15 residues. V lost 3 bases and J 2 bases, leaving 13 bases between the germline ends.

This sequence joins TRBV10-3 and TRBJ2-3, with a tentative D call TRBD1 (6 bases). Trimming took off 3 bases at V and 0 bases at J, with 13 bases between the two ends. The CDR3 is 16 amino acids. Germline V gene sequence: CDR1 ENHRY, CDR2 SYGVKD. The CDR3 sequence: CAISETGRTSTDTQYF. Written as DNA, the CDR3 is TGTGCCATCAGTGAAACAGGGAGAACTAGCACAGATACGCAGTATTTT.

The V gene is TRBV6-5, the J gene TRBJ2-7, with a tentative D call TRBD2 (5 bases). The germline CDR1 and CDR2 sequences are MNHEY and SVGAGI. The V gene lost 6 bases and the J gene lost 0 bases, with 15 bases spanning the gap. The CDR3 length is 15 residues. CDR3 amino acids: CASSFAGGLSYEQYF. The CDR3 nucleotides read TGTGCCAGCAGCTTTGCAGGAGGCCTCTCCTACGAGCAGTACTTC.

The chain has TRBV6-1 and TRBJ1-5; a possible D gene is TRBD1 (6 bases). The V gene lost 10 bases and the J gene lost 0 bases, with 16 bases spanning the gap. Per germline, CDR1 MNHNS and CDR2 SASEGT. The CDR3 has 15 residues. Here the CDR3 DNA reads TGTGCCACCACCATGAGGGGGACTAGCAATCAGCCCCAGCATTTT. Protein product: CATTMRGTSNQPQHF.

The genes are TRBV27 and TRBJ2-5, with D possibly being TRBD2 (7 bases). Germline V lookup: CDR1 MNHEY, CDR2 SMNVEV (reference sequence). CDR3 size: 14 residues. V lost 3 bases and J lost 5, with 13 bases in between. The CDR3 loop reads CASSLGGLSETQYF. DNA of the CDR3: TGTGCCAGCAGTTTGGGGGGGCTGAGTGAGACCCAGTACTTC.

V is TRBV9 and J is TRBJ1-2; the D is unclear. The germline CDR1 and CDR2 sequences are SGDLS and YYNGEE. The CDR3 length is 12 residues. V shed 4 bases and J shed 4 bases, with 8 bases lying between them. This chain's CDR3 is CASSPGLYGYTF. The CDR3, as DNA: TGTGCCAGCAGCCCTGGACTCTATGGCTACACCTTC. The full variable domain, its missing parts supplied by reference TRBV9 and TRBJ1-2, is DSGVTQTPKHLITATGQRVTLRCSPRSGDLSVYWYQQSLDQGLQFLIQYYNGEERAKGNILERFSAQQFPDLHSELNLSSLELGDSALYFCASSPGLYGYTFGSGTRLTVV.

The chain joins TRBV28 to TRBJ2-6; D gene uncertain. V lost 3 bases, J lost 0 bases, and 21 bases lay in between. The CDR3 contains 20 residues. CDR1 and CDR2 from the germline V gene are MDHEN and SYDVKM. The DNA for the CDR3 is TGTGCCAGCAGTTTTTCGGCCCGGCCCGGACCTGACTCTGGGGCCAACGTCCTGACTTTC. Protein product: CASSFSARPGPDSGANVLTF. Filled out from reference TRBV28 and TRBJ2-6, the complete variable domain reads DVKVTQSSRYLVKRTGEKVFLECVQDMDHENMFWYRQDPGLGLRLIYFSYDVKMKEKGDIPEGYSVSREKKERFSLILESASTNQTSMYLCASSFSARPGPDSGANVLTFGAGSRLTVL.

The gene calls are TRBV4-1 and TRBJ1-6; a possible D gene is TRBD1 (6 bases). Germline lookup yields CDR1 MGHRA and CDR2 YSYEKL. The CDR3 has 14 residues. Trimming cost V 4 bases and J 8 bases, with 12 bases left between them. CDR3 sequence reads: CASSLGGGHSPLHF. As DNA, the CDR3 is TGCGCCAGCAGCCTGGGAGGGGGGCATTCACCCCTCCACTTT.

The gene calls are TRBV4-3 and TRBJ2-1; 9 nucleotides line up with TRBD2. After removal of 0 bases from V and 9 bases from J, the junction contained 9 bases not matched to a gene. Germline CDR1 and CDR2: LGHNA and YSLEER. The CDR3 is made up of 16 amino acids. CDR3 in amino acids: CASSQEEGSGRSEQFF. Written as DNA, the CDR3 is TGCGCCAGCAGCCAAGAGGAGGGTAGCGGGAGAAGTGAGCAGTTCTTC.

The DNA for the CDR3 is TGCAGCGTTCGGGTTCCCAGCGGGAGCTCCTACAATGAGCAGTTCTTC. The encoded protein is CSVRVPSGSSYNEQFF. This chain joins TRBV29-1 and TRBJ2-1; 8 nucleotides match TRBD2. The V gene's germline CDR1 is SQVTM and CDR2 ANQGSEA. The V segment lost 5 bases and the J segment 0 bases; nucleotides outside the gene matches: 9. The CDR3 sequence is 16 residues long.

This clone was observed a single time. The gene calls are TRBV7-8 and TRBJ1-1; D call uncertain. The V gene's germline CDR1 is SGHVS and CDR2 FQNEAQ. The germline V and J ends were trimmed by 1 base and 6 bases, with 9 bases remaining between them. The CDR3 sequence is 13 residues long. Here the CDR3 reads CASSLVRLAEAFF. In DNA form, the CDR3 reads TGTGCCAGCAGCTTAGTGAGGCTGGCTGAAGCTTTCTTT.

The J gene is TRBJ2-3, the V gene TRBV16; D gene uncertain. Germline V CDR1 and CDR2: KGHSY, FQNENV. This CDR3 is built from 15 residues. The V end lost 0 bases, the J end lost 2 bases, and 9 bases lay between the germline ends. The CDR3 coding sequence is TGTGCCAGCAGCCAATCTAGACTCCACACAGATACGCAGTATTTT. This codes for CASSQSRLHTDTQYF.

This chain links TRBV9 with TRBJ2-7; 9 positions agree with TRBD1. Germline V CDR1 and CDR2: SGDLS, YYNGEE. Trimming removed 4 bases from V and 3 bases from J; junction bases left unmatched: 8. This CDR3 comprises 15 residues. CDR3 loop: CASSPRTGEDYEQYF. The CDR3 nucleotides read TGTGCCAGCAGCCCTCGGACAGGGGAGGACTACGAGCAGTACTTC. Full variable domain (outside the CDR3, taken from reference TRBV9 and TRBJ2-7): DSGVTQTPKHLITATGQRVTLRCSPRSGDLSVYWYQQSLDQGLQFLIQYYNGEERAKGNILERFSAQQFPDLHSELNLSSLELGDSALYFCASSPRTGEDYEQYFGPGTRLTVT.

This rearrangement joins TRBV11-2 to TRBJ2-1, with 9 nucleotides matching TRBD2. The CDR3 is made up of 15 amino acids. Germline V lookup: CDR1 SGHAT, CDR2 FQNNGV. Losses at the gene ends were 1 base for V and 8 bases for J; bases not matched to a gene: 6. CDR3 protein: CASSLGGRVYDEQFF. In DNA, the CDR3 is TGTGCCAGCAGCTTAGGCGGGAGGGTTTATGATGAGCAGTTCTTC.

The V call is TRBV19, the J call TRBJ1-5; D ambiguous. The CDR3 sequence is 14 residues long. V lost 6 bases to trimming and J lost 3 bases, with 12 bases between them. Per the germline V gene, CDR1 is LNHDA and CDR2 is SQIVND (reference sequence). This chain's CDR3 is CASSSPGNNQPQHF. Here the CDR3 DNA reads TGTGCCAGTAGCTCCCCGGGGAACAATCAGCCCCAGCATTTT. The full variable domain, completed using reference TRBV19 and TRBJ1-5, is DGGITQSPKYLFRKEGQNVTLSCEQNLNHDAMYWYRQDPGQGLRLIYYSQIVNDFQKGDIAEGYSVSREKKESFPLTVTSAQKNPTAFYLCASSSPGNNQPQHFGDGTRLSIL.

The chain combines TRBV9 with TRBJ1-4; D not certain. Germline V CDR1 and CDR2: SGDLS, YYNGEE. The CDR3 sequence is 16 residues long. V was trimmed by 0 bases and J by 0 bases, leaving 9 bases between them. This chain's CDR3 is CASSVEGRATNEKLFF. The DNA for the CDR3 is TGTGCCAGCAGCGTAGAAGGGAGGGCAACTAATGAAAAACTGTTTTTT.

The chain is built from TRBV5-6 and TRBJ1-1; a weak D match, TRBD1 (5 bases). The CDR3 spans 13 residues. Trimming left V 5 bases short and J 3 bases short, with 11 bases between. The germline V gene encodes CDR1 SGHDT and CDR2 YYEEEE. The CDR3 loop is CASSLGQYTEAFF. The CDR3 region has the DNA TGTGCCAGCAGTCTCGGACAATACACTGAAGCTTTCTTT.

The sample holds one count of this clone. The chain joins TRBV7-9 to TRBJ2-2, with 7 bases lining up with TRBD2. The CDR3 is made up of 15 amino acids. Germline assignment: CDR1 SEHNR and CDR2 FQNEAQ (reference sequence). Trimming at V came to 5 bases and at J to 5 bases, leaving 8 bases not matched to a gene. The CDR3 DNA is TGTGCCAGCAGCGCCACTAGCGCGGTGACCGGGGAGCTGTTTTTT. Its protein product is CASSATSAVTGELFF.

The chain has TRBV6-6 and TRBJ2-5; D unresolved. Germline V gives CDR1 MNHNY, CDR2 SVGAGI (reference sequence). Trimming removed 2 bases from V and 5 bases from J, with 15 bases in between. The CDR3 consists of 15 residues. The CDR3 reads CASSYAGALGETQYF. For the CDR3, the DNA is TGTGCCAGCAGTTACGCAGGTGCCCTAGGGGAGACCCAGTACTTC.

J is TRBJ1-1 and V is TRBV7-6, with TRBD1 identical over 9 bases. V trimming: 6 bases; J trimming: 5 bases; junction bases outside the gene matches: 10. Germline CDR1 SGHVS, CDR2 FNYEAQ. This CDR3 is 15 amino acids long. CDR3 nucleotide sequence: TGTGCCAGCAGTCCAATTGACAGGGGGGTGACTGAAGCTTTCTTT. It yields the protein CASSPIDRGVTEAFF.

The V and J genes are TRBV7-9 and TRBJ2-2; 14 bases align to TRBD2. Germline lookup yields CDR1 SEHNR and CDR2 FQNEAQ (reference sequence). The CDR3 totals 16 residues. The V and J ends lost 5 bases and 7 bases, in that order; junction bases with no gene match: 6. Here the CDR3 reads CASSPRGLAGDGELFF. The DNA for the CDR3 is TGTGCCAGCAGCCCTCGGGGACTAGCGGGAGACGGGGAGCTGTTTTTT. Filled out from reference TRBV7-9 and TRBJ2-2, the complete variable domain reads DTGVSQNPRHKITKRGQNVTFRCDPISEHNRLYWYRQTLGQGPEFLTYFQNEAQLEKSRLLSDRFSAERPKGSFSTLEIQRTEQGDSAMYLCASSPRGLAGDGELFFGEGSRLTVL.

This clone was seen a single time. V and J are TRBV6-6 and TRBJ2-2; 7 bases agree with TRBD1. The CDR3 runs to 12 residues. The V and J ends lost 11 bases and 4 bases, in that order; junction bases with no gene match: 4. Germline V lookup: CDR1 MNHNY, CDR2 SVGAGI (reference sequence). The CDR3 DNA reads TGTGCCGCAACAGGGGTCACCGGGGAGCTGTTTTTT. It yields the protein CAATGVTGELFF.

The chain joins TRBV27 to TRBJ2-7; 10 nucleotides line up with TRBD1. The germline V gene has CDR1 MNHEY and CDR2 SMNVEV (reference sequence). CDR3 length: 14 amino acids. Trimming removed 5 bases from V and 3 bases from J; junction bases left unmatched: 4. This CDR3 reads CASSGTGEGYEQYF. The DNA of the CDR3 is TGTGCCAGCAGTGGGACAGGGGAAGGCTACGAGCAGTACTTC.